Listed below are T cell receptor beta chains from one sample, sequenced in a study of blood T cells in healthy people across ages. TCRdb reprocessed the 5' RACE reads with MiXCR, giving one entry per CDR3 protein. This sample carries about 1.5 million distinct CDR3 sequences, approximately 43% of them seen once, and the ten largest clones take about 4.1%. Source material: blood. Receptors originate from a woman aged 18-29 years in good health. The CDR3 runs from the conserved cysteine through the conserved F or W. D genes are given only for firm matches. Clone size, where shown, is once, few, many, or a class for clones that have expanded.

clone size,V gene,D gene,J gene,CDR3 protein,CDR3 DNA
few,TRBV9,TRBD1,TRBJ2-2,CASSPGPGQVTGELFF,TGTGCCAGCAGCCCAGGCCCGGGACAGGTAACCGGGGAGCTGTTTTTT
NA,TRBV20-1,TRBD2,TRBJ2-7,CSARSNPSGTSYEQYF,TGCAGTGCTAGATCCAACCCTAGCGGGACCTCCTACGAGCAGTACTTC
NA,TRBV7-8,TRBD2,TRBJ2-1,CASSFPSGLADNNEQFF,TGTGCCAGCAGCTTCCCCTCGGGACTAGCGGACAACAATGAGCAGTTCTTC
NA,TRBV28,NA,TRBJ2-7,CASSSFGATPNEQYF,TGTGCCAGCAGTTCTTTCGGCGCAACCCCAAACGAGCAGTACTTC
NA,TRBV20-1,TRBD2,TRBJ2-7,CSARAASGGRYNEQYF,TGCAGTGCTAGAGCCGCTAGCGGCGGGAGGTACAATGAGCAGTACTTC
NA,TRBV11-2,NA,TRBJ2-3,CACSTRTVSSTDTQYF,TGTGCCTGCAGCACCCGGACGGTTTCTAGCACAGATACGCAGTATTTT
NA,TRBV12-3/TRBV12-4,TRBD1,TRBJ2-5,CASTETGSETQYF,TGTGCCAGCACCGAGACAGGGTCGGAGACCCAGTACTTC
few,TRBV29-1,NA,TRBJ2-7,CSVEDPHRQQQYF,TGCAGCGTTGAAGATCCCCACAGGCAGCAGCAGTACTTC
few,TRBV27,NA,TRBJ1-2,CASSSLTNYGYTF,TGTGCCAGCAGTTCGCTGACCAACTATGGCTACACCTTC
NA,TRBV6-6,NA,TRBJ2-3,CASTDYTDTQYF,TGTGCCAGCACGGACTACACAGATACGCAGTATTTT
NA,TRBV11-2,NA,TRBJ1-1,CASSFWVRDPVLNTEAFF,TGTGCCAGCAGCTTTTGGGTAAGGGACCCCGTGCTGAACACTGAAGCTTTCTTT
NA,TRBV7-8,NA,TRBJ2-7,CASSLASMGYEQYF,TGTGCCAGCAGCTTAGCTAGTATGGGCTACGAGCAGTACTTC
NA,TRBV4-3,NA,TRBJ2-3,CACSQDTDRQGDTQYF,TGCGCCTGCAGCCAAGATACGGACCGGCAGGGAGATACGCAGTATTTT
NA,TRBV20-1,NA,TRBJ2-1,CSASRTDRPGQFF,TGCAGTGCTTCCAGGACAGACCGTCCCGGGCAGTTCTTC
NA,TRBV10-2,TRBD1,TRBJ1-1,CASSEGGQPNTEAFF,TGCGCCAGCAGTGAGGGGGGACAGCCGAACACTGAAGCTTTCTTT
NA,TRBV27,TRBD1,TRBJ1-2,CASSFHRGLANYGYTF,TGTGCCAGCAGTTTCCACAGGGGGCTTGCTAACTATGGCTACACCTTC
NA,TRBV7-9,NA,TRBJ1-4,CAVSLAADSANEKLFF,TGTGCCGTCTCTCTGGCGGCAGACTCAGCTAATGAAAAACTGTTTTTT
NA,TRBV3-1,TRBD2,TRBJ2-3,CASHDSTAGTTDTQYF,TGTGCCAGCCACGACTCAACAGCGGGAACCACAGATACGCAGTATTTT
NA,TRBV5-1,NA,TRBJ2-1,CASSYAGTLSRTEQFF,TGCGCCAGCAGTTACGCCGGGACGCTCAGCCGTACTGAGCAGTTCTTC
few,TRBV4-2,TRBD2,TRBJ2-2,CASSWGGGELFF,TGTGCCAGCAGCTGGGGGGGCGGGGAGCTGTTTTTT
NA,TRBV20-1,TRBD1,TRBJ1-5,CSARVISGGWQPQHF,TGCAGTGCTAGGGTCATTTCAGGGGGCTGGCAGCCCCAGCATTTT
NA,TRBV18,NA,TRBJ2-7,CASAELGDEQYF,TGTGCCAGCGCAGAACTAGGTGACGAGCAGTACTTC
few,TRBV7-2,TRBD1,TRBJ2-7,CASSLESGTGSTEQYF,TGTGCCAGCAGCTTAGAGTCCGGGACAGGGTCTACCGAGCAGTACTTC
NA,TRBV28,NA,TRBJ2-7,CASSFMEGNEQYF,TGTGCCAGCAGTTTTATGGAGGGGAACGAGCAGTACTTC
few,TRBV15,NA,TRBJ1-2,CATSRSPGDANYGYTF,TGTGCCACCAGCAGATCACCCGGTGATGCTAACTATGGCTACACCTTC
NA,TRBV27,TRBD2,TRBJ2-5,CASSLWTSGGQETQYF,TGTGCCAGCAGTTTGTGGACTAGCGGGGGCCAAGAGACCCAGTACTTC
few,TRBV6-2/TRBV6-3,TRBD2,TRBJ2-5,CASSLPDSGRETQYF,TGTGCCAGCAGTTTGCCCGATAGCGGGAGAGAGACCCAGTACTTC
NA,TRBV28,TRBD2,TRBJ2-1,CANSELAGHNEQFF,TGTGCCAACAGTGAACTAGCGGGGCACAATGAGCAGTTCTTC
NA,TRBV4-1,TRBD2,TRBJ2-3,CASSRAGRETPTDTQYF,TGCGCCAGCAGCCGCGCGGGGAGGGAAACTCCCACAGATACGCAGTATTTT
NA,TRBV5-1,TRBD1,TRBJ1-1,CTSNTGEGNTEAFF,TGCACCAGCAACACAGGGGAGGGGAACACTGAAGCTTTCTTT
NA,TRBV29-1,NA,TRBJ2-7,CSVGLNEQYF,TGCAGCGTTGGCCTAAATGAGCAGTACTTC
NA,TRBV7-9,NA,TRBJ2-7,CASSFDGKGEQYF,TGTGCCAGCAGCTTTGACGGGAAGGGCGAGCAGTACTTC
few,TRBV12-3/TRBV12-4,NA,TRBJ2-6,CASNLDRSSGANVLTF,TGTGCCAGCAACTTAGACAGGAGCTCTGGGGCCAACGTCCTGACTTTC
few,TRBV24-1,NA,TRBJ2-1,CATSALGRQLRNEQFF,TGTGCCACCAGTGCCCTGGGACGGCAGCTCAGGAATGAGCAGTTCTTC
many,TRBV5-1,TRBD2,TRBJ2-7,CASRWTSGGYEQYF,TGCGCCAGCAGGTGGACTAGCGGGGGCTACGAGCAGTACTTC
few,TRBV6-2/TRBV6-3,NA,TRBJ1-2,CASSRTPYGYTF,TGTGCCAGCAGTCGCACCCCTTATGGCTACACCTTC
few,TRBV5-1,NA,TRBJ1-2,CASSFQGTHIYGYTF,TGCGCCAGCAGCTTTCAGGGGACTCACATTTATGGCTACACCTTC
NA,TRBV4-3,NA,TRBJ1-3,CASSHGGTGNTIYF,TGCGCCAGCAGCCACGGGGGAACTGGAAACACCATATATTTT
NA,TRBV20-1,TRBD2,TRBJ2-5,CSARDRPSGRETQYF,TGCAGTGCTAGAGATAGGCCTAGCGGGAGAGAGACCCAGTACTTC
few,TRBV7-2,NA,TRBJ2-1,CASSLGRDWPYNEQFF,TGTGCCAGCAGCTTAGGAAGGGACTGGCCTTACAATGAGCAGTTCTTC
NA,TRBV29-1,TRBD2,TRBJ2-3,CSVSLAGGTDTQYF,TGCAGCGTTTCACTAGCGGGGGGCACAGATACGCAGTATTTT
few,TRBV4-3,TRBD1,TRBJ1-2,CASSQQWDRGNYGYTF,TGCGCCAGCAGCCAGCAGTGGGACAGGGGTAACTATGGCTACACCTTC
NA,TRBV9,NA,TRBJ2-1,CASSVIPGLPDNEQFF,TGTGCCAGCAGCGTGATACCGGGACTCCCCGATAATGAGCAGTTCTTC
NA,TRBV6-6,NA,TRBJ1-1,CASSYRSLSAFF,TGTGCCAGCAGTTACCGGTCTCTGTCGGCTTTCTTT
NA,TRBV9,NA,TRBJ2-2,CASSVGEAGELFF,TGTGCCAGCAGCGTCGGTGAGGCCGGGGAGCTGTTTTTT
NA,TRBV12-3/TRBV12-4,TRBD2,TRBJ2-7,CASSYSSGGRSYEQYF,TGTGCCAGCAGTTACTCTAGCGGGGGTCGCTCCTACGAGCAGTACTTC
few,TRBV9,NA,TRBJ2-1,CASSVEERYNEQFF,TGTGCCAGTAGCGTAGAGGAGCGTTACAATGAGCAGTTCTTC
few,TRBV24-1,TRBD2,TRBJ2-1,CATSDATSGGRLYNEQFF,TGTGCCACCAGTGACGCCACTAGCGGGGGACGCTTATACAATGAGCAGTTCTTC
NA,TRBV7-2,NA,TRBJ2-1,CASSLAMGVSNEQFF,TGTGCCAGCAGCTTAGCGATGGGAGTGTCAAATGAGCAGTTCTTC
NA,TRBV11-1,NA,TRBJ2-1,CASSVAVLYEQFF,TGTGCCAGCAGCGTAGCGGTCTTGTATGAGCAGTTCTTC
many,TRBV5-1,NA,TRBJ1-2,CASSLDGGGYTF,TGCGCCAGCAGCCTCGACGGCGGAGGCTACACCTTC
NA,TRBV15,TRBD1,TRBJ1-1,CATSSNPGQGVIEAFF,TGTGCCACCAGCAGTAACCCGGGACAGGGGGTTATTGAAGCTTTCTTT
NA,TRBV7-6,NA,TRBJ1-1,CASSLTMVDTEAFF,TGTGCCAGCAGCTTAACGATGGTGGACACTGAAGCTTTCTTT